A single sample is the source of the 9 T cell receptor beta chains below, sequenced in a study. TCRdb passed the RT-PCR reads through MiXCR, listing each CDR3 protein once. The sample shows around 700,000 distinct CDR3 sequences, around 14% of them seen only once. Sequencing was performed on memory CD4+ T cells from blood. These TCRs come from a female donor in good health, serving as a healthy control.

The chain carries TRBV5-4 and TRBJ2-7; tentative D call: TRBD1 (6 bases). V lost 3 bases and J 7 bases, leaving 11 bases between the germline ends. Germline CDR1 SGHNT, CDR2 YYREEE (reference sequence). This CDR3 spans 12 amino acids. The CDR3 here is CASSSDRLEQYF. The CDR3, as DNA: TGTGCCAGCAGCTCGGACAGATTGGAGCAGTACTTC.

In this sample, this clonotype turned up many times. The CDR3 loop reads CASSYSSIRVGYEQYF. The CDR3 DNA reads TGTGCCAGCAGTTACTCGAGCATAAGGGTAGGCTACGAGCAGTACTTC. This chain joins TRBV6-5 and TRBJ2-7; D is undetermined. Germline CDR1 MNHEY, CDR2 SVGAGI. V was trimmed by 0 bases and J by 3 bases, leaving 15 bases between them. This CDR3 region has 16 residues.

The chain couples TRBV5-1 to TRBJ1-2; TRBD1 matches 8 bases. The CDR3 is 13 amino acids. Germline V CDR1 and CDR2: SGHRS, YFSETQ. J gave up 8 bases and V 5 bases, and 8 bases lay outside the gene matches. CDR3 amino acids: CASRTTGEGGYTF. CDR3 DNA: TGCGCCAGCAGAACGACAGGGGAGGGAGGCTACACCTTC.

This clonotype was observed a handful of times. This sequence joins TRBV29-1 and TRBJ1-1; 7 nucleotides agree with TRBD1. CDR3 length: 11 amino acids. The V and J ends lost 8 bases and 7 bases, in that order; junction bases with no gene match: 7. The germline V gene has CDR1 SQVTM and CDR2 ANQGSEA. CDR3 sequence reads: CSPGQAGEAFF. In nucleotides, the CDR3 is TGCAGCCCTGGACAGGCGGGTGAAGCTTTCTTT.

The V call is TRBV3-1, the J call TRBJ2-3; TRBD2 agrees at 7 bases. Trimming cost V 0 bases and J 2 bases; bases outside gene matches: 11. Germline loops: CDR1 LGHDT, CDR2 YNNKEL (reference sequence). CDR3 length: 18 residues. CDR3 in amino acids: CASSQDSTSVPPTDTQYF. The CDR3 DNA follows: TGTGCCAGCAGCCAAGATTCAACTAGCGTTCCCCCCACAGATACGCAGTATTTT.

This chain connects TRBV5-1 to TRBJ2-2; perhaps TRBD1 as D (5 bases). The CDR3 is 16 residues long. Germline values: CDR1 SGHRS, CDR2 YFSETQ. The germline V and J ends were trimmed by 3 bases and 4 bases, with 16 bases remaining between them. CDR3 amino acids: CASSWGTGEITGELFF. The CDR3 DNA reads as TGCGCCAGCAGCTGGGGTACAGGAGAGATCACCGGGGAGCTGTTTTTT.

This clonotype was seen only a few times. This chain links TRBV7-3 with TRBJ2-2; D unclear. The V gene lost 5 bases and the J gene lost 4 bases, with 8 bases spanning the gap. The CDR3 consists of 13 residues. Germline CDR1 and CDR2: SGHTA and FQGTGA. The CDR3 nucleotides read TGTGCCAGCAGCCCGGACCCCACCGGGGAGCTGTTTTTT. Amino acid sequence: CASSPDPTGELFF.

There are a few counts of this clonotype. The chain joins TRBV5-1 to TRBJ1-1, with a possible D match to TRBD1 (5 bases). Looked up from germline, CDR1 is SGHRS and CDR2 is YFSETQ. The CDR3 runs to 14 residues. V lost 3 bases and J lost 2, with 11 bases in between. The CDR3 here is CASSSRDSNTEAFF. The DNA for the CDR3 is TGCGCCAGCAGCTCCAGGGATTCAAACACTGAAGCTTTCTTT.

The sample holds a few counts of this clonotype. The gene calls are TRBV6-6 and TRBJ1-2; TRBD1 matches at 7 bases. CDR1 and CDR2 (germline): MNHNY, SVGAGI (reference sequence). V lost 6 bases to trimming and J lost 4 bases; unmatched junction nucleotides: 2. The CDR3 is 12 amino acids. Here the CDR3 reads CASRGQAYGYTF. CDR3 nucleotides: TGTGCCAGCAGAGGACAGGCCTATGGCTACACCTTC.